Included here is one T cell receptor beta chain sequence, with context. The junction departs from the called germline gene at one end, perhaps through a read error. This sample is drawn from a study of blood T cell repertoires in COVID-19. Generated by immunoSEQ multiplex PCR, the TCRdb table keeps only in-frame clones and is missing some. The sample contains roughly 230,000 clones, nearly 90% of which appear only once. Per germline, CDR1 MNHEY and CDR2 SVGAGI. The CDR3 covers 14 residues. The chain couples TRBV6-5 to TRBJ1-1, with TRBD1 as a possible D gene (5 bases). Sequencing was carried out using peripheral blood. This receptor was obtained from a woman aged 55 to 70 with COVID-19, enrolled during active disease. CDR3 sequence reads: CATGKGALNAEAFF. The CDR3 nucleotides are TGTGCCACAGGGAAAGGGGCCCTGAACGCTGAAGCTTTCTTT.